This T cell receptor (beta chain) was identified in a study of T-cell reconstitution after alpha-beta-depleted transplantation in children. This clonotype has a handful of counts. Unique molecular identifiers were used to barcode this TCRbeta library. MiXCR was run by TCRdb on the PCR reads, yielding one entry per CDR3 protein. The sample shows 350,000 to 450,000 distinct CDR3 sequences, roughly 22% of them seen only once. Trimming stripped 4 bases from V and 8 bases from J, with 11 bases between. The CDR3 extends over 12 amino acids. Germline values: CDR1 MDHEN, CDR2 SYDVKM. Sequencing was performed on PBMCs from the stem cell graft donor, taken from the stem cell graft. The rearrangement uses TRBV28 and TRBJ2-5; weak D call: TRBD2 (6 bases). The sequence was collected from a human donor who donated a stem cell graft to a child with acute myeloid leukemia. The CDR3 region has the DNA TGTGCCAGCAGTTACGGCGGGGTTACCCAGTACTTC. It specifies CASSYGGVTQYF.